The clone carrying this TCR beta chain was detected many times. Its antigen is not known. This sample was included in a study of regulatory T cells in long-lasting Graves disease. Study-wide results and limits: Persistent cases of Graves' showed reduced TCR diversity relative to newly diagnosed patients.

The length of the CDR3 is 16 residues. The germline V and J ends were trimmed by 10 bases and 0 bases, with 19 bases remaining between them. Construction of the TCR beta libraries employed iRepertoire HTBI primers in conjunction with Arm-PCR of CDR3 regions. TCRdb ran MiXCR on the multiplex PCR reads and lists one entry per CDR3 protein. The data contain a few hundred thousand distinct CDR3 sequences, roughly 10% of them singletons. This sample's time point: newly diagnosed GD, antithyroid drugs for less than 3 months. Extracted RNA from PBMCs served as the source of the TCR library. Patients hailed from an endocrinology department in Xi'an, China. This same sample was also part of a study on T cells in Graves' hyperthyroidism and ophthalmopathy.

This chain links TRBV12-3 or TRBV12-4 with TRBJ2-1, with D possibly TRBD2 on 6 matching bases. The sequence was collected from a woman between 18 and 30 years old with Graves disease. This material consisted of peripheral blood mononuclear cells (PBMCs), taken at new diagnosis, from a patient treated with antithyroid drugs. The CDR3 spells CATSWGVRSSYNEQFF. The CDR3 nucleotides are TGTGCCACCTCCTGGGGGGTTAGGAGCTCCTACAATGAGCAGTTCTTC.